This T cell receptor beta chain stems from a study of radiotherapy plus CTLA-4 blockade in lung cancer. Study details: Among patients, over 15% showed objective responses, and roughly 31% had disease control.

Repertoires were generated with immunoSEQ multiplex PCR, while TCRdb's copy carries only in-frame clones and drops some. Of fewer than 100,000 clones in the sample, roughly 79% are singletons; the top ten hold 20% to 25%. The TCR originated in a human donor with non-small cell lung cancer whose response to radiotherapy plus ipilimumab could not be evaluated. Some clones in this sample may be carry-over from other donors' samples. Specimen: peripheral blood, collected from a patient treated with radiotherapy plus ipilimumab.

The CDR3 loop reads CASSHLGQPYGYTF. Here the CDR3 DNA reads TGTGCCAGTAGCCACCTGGGACAGCCCTATGGCTACACCTTC. The rearrangement uses TRBV19 and TRBJ1-2; TRBD1 matches 7 bases. V lost 6 bases, J lost 4 bases, and 8 bases stayed unmatched. From germline, CDR1 is LNHDA and CDR2 SQIVND (reference sequence). The CDR3 runs 14 residues.